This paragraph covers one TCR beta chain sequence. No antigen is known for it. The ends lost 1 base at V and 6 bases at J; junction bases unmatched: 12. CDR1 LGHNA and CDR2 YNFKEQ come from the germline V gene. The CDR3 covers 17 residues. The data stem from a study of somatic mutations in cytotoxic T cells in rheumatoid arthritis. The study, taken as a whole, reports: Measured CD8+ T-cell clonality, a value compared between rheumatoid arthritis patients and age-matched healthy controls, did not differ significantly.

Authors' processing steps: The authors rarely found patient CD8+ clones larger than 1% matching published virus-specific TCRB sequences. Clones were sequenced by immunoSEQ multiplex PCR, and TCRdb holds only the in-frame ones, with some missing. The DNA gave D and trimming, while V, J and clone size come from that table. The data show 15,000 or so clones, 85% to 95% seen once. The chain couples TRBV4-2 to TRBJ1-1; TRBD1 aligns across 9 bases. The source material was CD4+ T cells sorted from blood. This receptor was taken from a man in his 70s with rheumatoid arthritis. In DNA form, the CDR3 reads TGTGCCAGCAGCCAAGCGGGGACAGGGAATGGTCTTGCTGAAGCTTTCTTT. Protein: CASSQAGTGNGLAEAFF.